This T cell receptor beta chain was captured in a study of early T cells in non-severe SARS-CoV-2 infection (dated by TCRdb to the early 2020s). General notes on the study: Bulk RNA from unsorted whole blood was used for TCR sequencing, so alpha and beta chains could not be paired.

Set within a cohort of healthcare workers in London, UK, this nested case-control study involved weekly PCR testing of nasopharyngeal swabs along with blood sampling. Between 23 and 31 March 2020, the week of the UK lockdown, healthcare workers were enrolled and then followed up weekly for as long as 16 weeks. Broader findings and caveats from the paper: Matching against VDJdb was skewed toward anti-spike CD8 responses, likely underestimated virus-specific expansions, and missed private and CD4 specificities.

The trim is 0 bases for V and 2 bases for J, with a gap of 10 bases between the germline ends. There are 15 amino acids in the CDR3, from cysteine to phenylalanine inclusive. Left in the record is the CDR3 DNA by itself, 45 bases read in frame from the first base. Looking up the germline V gene yields CDR1 SGHRS and CDR2 YFSETQ. This clonotype came up a few times. Its antigen remains unidentified. The sample holds no much larger clone one base away, and base qualities are not on file. The receptor library was made with 5' RACE. Sequencing took place on a NextSeq 500. In the TCR library protocol, unique molecular identifiers were attached to individual cDNA molecules to correct for PCR bias and sequencing error. Both TCR alpha and beta chains were sequenced, and tight co-correlation was observed between alpha and beta sequence abundances in each sample. As for the authors' bioinformatics: Decombinator V4 was used to annotate the V gene, J gene and CDR3 of the TCR sequences. Expanded TCRs were defined as changing significantly between any two time points under a Poisson model with p below 0.0001. TCR abundances were normalised to the total number of TCRs sequenced per sample and expressed as counts per million. TRAV1-2 paired with TRAJ12, TRAJ20 or TRAJ33 defined MAIT TCRs, while TRAV10 paired with TRAJ18 defined iNKT TCRs. VDJdb, accessed 1 November 2021, was searched for CMV, EBV and SARS-CoV-2 annotated TCRs, with TCRs annotated for multiple antigens excluded. The public reads were reanalyzed by TCRdb: fastp trimming at Q25, MiXCR alignment, in-frame beta chains only. Entries are consolidated by CDR3 protein sequence, retaining the most common genes and DNA. It is TCRdb's table, rather than the study itself, that gives the V and J calls and clone size. This sample comprises some 30,000 distinct CDR3 sequences, roughly 5.4% of them detected only once. The top ten clonotypes cover 2.6% of the sample.

The material sequenced was whole blood. The sequence derives from an adult who was a healthcare worker with PCR-confirmed SARS-CoV-2 infection or an uninfected control (not recorded which). The sequence joins TRBV5-1 to TRBJ2-3, and possibly TRBD2, on 5 matching bases. The CDR3 region has the sequence CASSLDKRNTDTQYF. The base sequence is TGCGCCAGCAGCTTGGACAAGCGGAACACAGATACGCAGTATTTT.